This paragraph covers one T cell receptor (beta chain) sequence. This sample is drawn from a study of OX40 agonist ivuxolimab in advanced cancers. Repertoires were generated with immunoSEQ multiplex PCR, while TCRdb's copy carries only in-frame clones and drops some. This repertoire shows fewer than 30,000 clones, almost 85% found once; its top ten account for roughly a sixth. V lost 5 bases and J 6 bases, leaving 13 bases between the germline ends. Germline values: CDR1 SEHNR, CDR2 FQNEAQ (reference sequence). The CDR3 spans 13 residues. The sequences come from CD4+ or CD8+ T cells sorted from blood, collected in a trial of the OX40 agonist ivuxolimab. V gene TRBV7-9 combines with J gene TRBJ1-2, with TRBD1 as a possible D gene (6 bases). This TCR was sampled from an adult with an advanced solid tumor such as melanoma, head and neck, liver or kidney cancer. This chain's CDR3 is CASSLDRRNGYTF. CDR3 bases: TGTGCCAGCAGCCTGGACAGAAGAAATGGCTACACCTTC.